This T cell receptor beta chain stems from a study of CD8 T cells in ankylosing spondylitis. The study, taken as a whole, reports: One TCR beta motif, made up of several highly homologous variants, appeared characteristic of ankylosing spondylitis blood. Reportedly, disease-linked clones are significantly enriched in ankylosing spondylitis patients' matched synovial fluid.

A quantitative 5'-RACE method, one with molecular barcodes, was used to make TCR beta libraries. Each CDR3 protein gets one entry after TCRdb re-called the 5' RACE reads with MiXCR. Of about 320,000 distinct CDR3 sequences in the sample, 11% were seen once. This clonotype was observed many times. Its specificity is not known. The material sequenced was blood, either unsorted or a sorted T cell fraction (not recorded which). This TCR was recovered from a female donor with ankylosing spondylitis or in good health (not recorded which).

CDR3: CASSPSGRPSNEQFF. The CDR3 DNA follows: TGTGCCAGCAGTCCGAGCGGGAGGCCCTCCAATGAGCAGTTCTTC. The V call is TRBV6-1, the J call TRBJ2-1; 9 positions agree with TRBD2. CDR3 size: 15 residues. V shed 5 bases, J shed 6 bases, and the junction held 8 bases outside the gene matches. CDR1 is MNHNS and CDR2 is SASEGT in the germline V gene.